This T cell receptor (beta chain) came from a study of lymphopenia after photon versus proton radiotherapy. General study results and limits: Oligoclonal CD8+ Temra expansion after nadir drove photon patients' diversity drop. Larger post-nadir TCR diversity loss correlated inversely with survival in deceased patients.

The table came from immunoSEQ multiplex PCR; TCRdb's copy has only in-frame clones and leaves some out. The data hold around 15,000 clones, with 70% to 90% observed a single time. Notes on this clone: The antigen is unknown.

Deletions cut 3 bases from V and 0 bases from J, with 14 bases between. Germline assignment: CDR1 SGHAT and CDR2 FQNNGV. The CDR3 runs to 17 residues. The source is a woman aged 55-70 years with cholangiocarcinoma. Some clones in this sample may be carry-over from other donors' samples. Sample: peripheral blood, taken from a patient treated with proton-based radiotherapy. This chain uses TRBV11-2 with TRBJ1-4; perhaps TRBD1 as D (5 bases). The CDR3 DNA reads as TGTGCCAGCAGCTTCAAACCGGGGCGAGCAACTAATGAAAAACTGTTTTTT. Translating it yields CASSFKPGRATNEKLFF.